A selection of T cell receptor beta chains follows, all from one sample in a study of blood T cell repertoires in COVID-19. TCRdb's copy holds only in-frame clones and misses some; the assay was immunoSEQ multiplex PCR. Among around 180,000 clones listed, approximately 85% were seen once. Sequencing used peripheral blood. The source is a human donor with active or convalescent COVID-19. The donor label of this sample is uncertain. CDR3s include the opening cysteine and the closing phenylalanine or tryptophan. D genes are given only for firm matches. The listing skips clone size in some rows; elsewhere it reads once, few, many or a size class.

d_gene | j_gene | abundance | v_gene | CDR3nt | CDR3aa
. | TRBJ1-1 | . | TRBV6-5 | TGTGCCAGCAGTTACGACGGGGGGCGCGAGGCTTTCTTT | CASSYDGGREAFF
. | TRBJ2-4 | few | TRBV10-1 | TGCGCCAGCAGTTTGAGTCGGCCGGGGGAAGAGGCCAAAAACATTCAGTACTTC | CASSLSRPGEEAKNIQYF
TRBD1 | TRBJ2-1 | . | TRBV11-3 | TGTGCCAGCAGACTCCGGGACAGGGAAGCTGAGCAGTTCTTC | CASRLRDREAEQFF
. | TRBJ2-2 | . | TRBV4-3 | TGCGCCAGCAGCCAAGAGTATAGATCCACCGGGGAGCTGTTTTTT | CASSQEYRSTGELFF
TRBD2 | TRBJ2-1 | . | TRBV5-1 | TGCGCCAGCAGCTTTCATAGCGGGGTATCCACCAATGAGCAGTTCTTC | CASSFHSGVSTNEQFF
. | TRBJ2-5 | . | TRBV7-3 | TGTGCCAGCAGCCCCACTCCCAACCTCCAAGAGACCCAGTACTTC | CASSPTPNLQETQYF
TRBD1 | TRBJ1-5 | . | TRBV2 | TGTGCCAGCAGGCAGGACAGGCAAACCTATCAGCCCCAGCATTTT | CASRQDRQTYQPQHF
TRBD2 | TRBJ2-3 | few | TRBV27 | TGTGCCAGCAGTGGGACTAGCGGGAGGCATCAGTATTTT | CASSGTSGRHQYF
. | TRBJ2-7 | . | TRBV3-1/TRBV3-2 | TGTGCCAGCAGCCAAGATTTGGAAGGAGACTACGAGCAGTACTTC | CASSQDLEGDYEQYF
. | TRBJ1-5 | . | TRBV12-3/TRBV12-4 | TGTGCCAGCTCCCCTGCCGGAGGGCCCCAGCATTTT | CASSPAGGPQHF
TRBD1 | TRBJ2-7 | . | TRBV12-3/TRBV12-4 | TGTGCCAGCAATCGGGACAGAACCTACGAGCAGTACTTC | CASNRDRTYEQYF
TRBD1 | TRBJ2-7 | . | TRBV10-3 | TGTGCCATCAGTGACCCGGACAGGGGTAAACCCTACGAGCAGTACTTC | CAISDPDRGKPYEQYF
TRBD2 | TRBJ2-1 | . | TRBV9 | TGTGCCAGCAGCGTAGCCGGGCTAGCGGGAGTAGTTGAGCAGTTCTTC | CASSVAGLAGVVEQFF
. | TRBJ2-4 | . | TRBV29-1 | TGCAGCGTTGAATTACAGAAAAACATTCAGTACTTC | CSVELQKNIQYF
TRBD2 | TRBJ2-7 | . | TRBV28 | TGTGCCAGCAGTTTACGGTCCGGGACTAGTCTCTCCGAGCAGTACTTC | CASSLRSGTSLSEQYF
. | TRBJ2-3 | few | TRBV5-6 | TGTGCCAGCAGCTTGGTGTTCAGGGCCCTCACAGATACGCAGTATTTT | CASSLVFRALTDTQYF
. | TRBJ1-5 | . | TRBV28 | TGTGCCAGCAGGACACCTCAGGGTGGCAATCAGCCCCAGCATTTT | CASRTPQGGNQPQHF
TRBD2 | TRBJ2-4 | . | TRBV3-1/TRBV3-2 | TGTGCCAGCAGCAAGTGGTCGGGACTAGCGGGGGTCGCCAAAAACATTCAGTACTTC | CASSKWSGLAGVAKNIQYF
. | TRBJ2-7 | . | TRBV6-5 | TGTGCCAGCAGTTATCAGAAGGGGCATGTCGGGTACGAGCAGTACTTC | CASSYQKGHVGYEQYF
. | TRBJ2-4 | . | TRBV6-4 | TGTGCCAGCAGTGGCGGGTGGGGGCTAGCCAAAAACATTCAGTACTTC | CASSGGWGLAKNIQYF
TRBD1 | TRBJ2-1 | . | TRBV12-3/TRBV12-4 | TGTGCCAGCAGAATACAGGGGGTTAAGCAGTTCTTC | CASRIQGVKQFF
. | TRBJ2-1 | . | TRBV11-2 | TGTGCCATACCGGGAGATTGGTTCAATGAGCAGTTCTTC | CAIPGDWFNEQFF
. | TRBJ1-6 | . | TRBV27 | TGTGCCAGCAGTCTTCTCCCGGGACTAAAGGAATCACCCCTCCACTTT | CASSLLPGLKESPLHF
TRBD1 | TRBJ2-3 | . | TRBV6-1 | TGTGCCAGCAGTGACGGACAGGTCCGAGGGGATACGCAGTATTTT | CASSDGQVRGDTQYF
TRBD2 | TRBJ2-7 | . | TRBV7-2 | TGTGCCAGCAGCGCGGGGAGGGACTACGAGCAGTACTTC | CASSAGRDYEQYF
. | TRBJ2-3 | . | TRBV18 | TGTGCCAGCTCACCGCGGGTCCTCGGGGATACGCAGTATTTT | CASSPRVLGDTQYF
. | TRBJ2-7 | . | TRBV7-2 | TGTGCCAGCAGCTTGAATACAGGGAAGCAGTACTTC | CASSLNTGKQYF
. | TRBJ2-1 | . | TRBV19 | TGTGCCAGTAGCCCACGAGCCCAGGTTCGCGAGCAGTTCTTC | CASSPRAQVREQFF
. | TRBJ1-1 | . | TRBV6-6 | TGTGCCAGCAGTTACTCCGCGTCCGTTGAAGCTTTCTTT | CASSYSASVEAFF
TRBD1 | TRBJ1-3 | . | TRBV13 | TGTGCCAGCAGCCGACAGGGTGGTGGAAACACCATATATTTT | CASSRQGGGNTIYF
. | TRBJ2-3 | . | TRBV25-1 | TGTGCCAGCAGTGAAGAACAGCCCACGAATACGCAGTATTTT | CASSEEQPTNTQYF
TRBD2 | TRBJ2-2 | . | TRBV2 | TGTGCCAGCAACCCTAGCGGTGTAACCGGGGAGCTGTTTTTT | CASNPSGVTGELFF
TRBD1 | TRBJ1-5 | . | TRBV6-5 | TGTGCCAGCAGCGTGGGACAGGTAAGCAATCAGCCCCAGCATTTT | CASSVGQVSNQPQHF
TRBD2 | TRBJ2-3 | . | TRBV5-6 | TGTGCCAGCAGCCCGGGACTAGCGGTAGATACGCAGTATTTT | CASSPGLAVDTQYF
. | TRBJ1-2 | . | TRBV5-1 | TGCGCCAGCAGCACCGGGACAAAAGCACTACTTAATGGCTACACCTTC | CASSTGTKALLNGYTF
TRBD2 | TRBJ2-1 | . | TRBV3-1/TRBV3-2 | TGTGCCAGCAGCCCCACCAGCGGGGGGATGAACAATGAGCAGTTCTTC | CASSPTSGGMNNEQFF
TRBD1 | TRBJ1-6 | . | TRBV28 | TGTGCCAGCAGTTTACTACAGGGGGCGCATAGCTCCTATAATTCACCCCTCCACTTT | CASSLLQGAHSSYNSPLHF
. | TRBJ1-2 | . | TRBV7-6 | TGTGCCAGCAGCCAAGATCTGACACATACTTATGGCTACACCTTC | CASSQDLTHTYGYTF
. | TRBJ2-1 | . | TRBV28 | TGTGCCAGCAGCTACCTCGGCGGGCCCACCTACAATGAGCAGTTCTTC | CASSYLGGPTYNEQFF
. | TRBJ2-6 | . | TRBV27 | TGTGCCAGCAGTTTACAGGGGTCCAACGTCCTGACTTTC | CASSLQGSNVLTF
TRBD2 | TRBJ2-7 | . | TRBV5-4 | TGTGCCAGCACCTTTCTGACGGGAGGTGGCGAGCAGTACTTC | CASTFLTGGGEQYF
TRBD2 | TRBJ2-3 | . | TRBV7-2 | TGTGCCAGCAGCCACCGGACTAGCGGGGGGCTCGAGGATACGCAGTATTTT | CASSHRTSGGLEDTQYF
TRBD1 | TRBJ1-4 | . | TRBV6-5 | TGTGCCAGCAGTTACTCCCGGGACAGGGGTGAAAAACTGTTTTTT | CASSYSRDRGEKLFF
TRBD2 | TRBJ2-2 | . | TRBV27 | TGTGCCAGCAGTTTCGGACTAGCGTCCCCCCTCGGGGAGCTGTTTTTT | CASSFGLASPLGELFF
. | TRBJ1-2 | . | TRBV7-9 | TGTGCCAGCAGCTTTCAGGAGACAGACCTCATTGCTGGCTACACCTTC | CASSFQETDLIAGYTF
. | TRBJ1-6 | . | TRBV5-6 | TGTGCCAGCAGCTTGGGAGGGTTTAACTTCAATTCACCCCTCCACTTT | CASSLGGFNFNSPLHF
TRBD2 | TRBJ2-3 | . | TRBV2 | TGTGCCAGCAGTGATAGACTAGCGGCAAGCACAGATACGCAGTATTTT | CASSDRLAASTDTQYF
. | TRBJ2-5 | . | TRBV2 | TGTGCCAGCGGCGGCCAAGAGACCCAGTACTTC | CASGGQETQYF
. | TRBJ2-1 | few | TRBV10-3 | TGTGCCATCAGTGAGGATGAGAATGAGCAGTTCTTC | CAISEDENEQFF
. | TRBJ2-2 | . | TRBV7-9 | TGTGCCAGCAGCCTGGACAGTTGGGGTTTTAACACCGGGGAGCTGTTTTTT | CASSLDSWGFNTGELFF
. | TRBJ1-2 | . | TRBV9 | TGTGCCAGCAGCGCCGGTAACTATGGCTACACCTTC | CASSAGNYGYTF
. | TRBJ2-5 | . | TRBV3-1/TRBV3-2 | TGTGCCAGCAGCCAAGCCGGGATCACGAACCAAGAGACCCAGTACTTC | CASSQAGITNQETQYF
TRBD2 | TRBJ2-1 | few | TRBV7-3 | TGTGCCAGCAGCTTACTGGCACTAGCGGGAGGGCCCTTGAGCTCCTACAATGAGCAGTTCTTC | CASSLLALAGGPLSSYNEQFF
TRBD2 | TRBJ2-5 | . | TRBV6-1 | TGTGCCAGCAGTGAACTGGAGGGTAGCGGGGCCCAAGAGACCCAGTACTTC | CASSELEGSGAQETQYF
. | TRBJ1-2 | . | TRBV5-1 | TGCGCCAGCAGGGCAGACAGGAGGTCCTATGGCTACACCTTC | CASRADRRSYGYTF
. | TRBJ2-7 | few | TRBV5-5 | TGTGCCAGCAGCTTTACTGATACCTACGAGCAGTACTTC | CASSFTDTYEQYF
. | TRBJ1-5 | . | TRBV6-5 | TGTGCCAGCATCAAAACAGGTGTCCTAGGGCAGCCCCAGCATTTT | CASIKTGVLGQPQHF
TRBD2 | TRBJ2-1 | . | TRBV4-1 | TGCGCCAGCAGCCAGAAAAGCGGGAGGAGCCACAATGAGCAGTTCTTC | CASSQKSGRSHNEQFF
. | TRBJ2-1 | . | TRBV30 | TGTGCCTGGAGTGTTCTGGTGGGAGGCTACAATGAGCAGTTCTTC | CAWSVLVGGYNEQFF